The text below deals with one TCR beta chain. The CDR3 has 19 amino acids. The germline gives CDR1 MNHNS, CDR2 SASEGT. J lost 3 bases, V lost 4 bases, and 18 bases had no gene match. Measured with immunoSEQ multiplex PCR; TCRdb has only the in-frame clones, and not every one. The sample includes over 65,000 clones, nearly 95% of them seen just once. This entry comes from a study of shared T cell receptors in the human thymus. This TCR was recovered from a human donor. V usage is TRBV6-1 and J usage is TRBJ2-7; 10 bases are a match to TRBD1. The sequenced material came from thymocytes. The CDR3 DNA reads as TGTGCCAGCAGTGTCCCCAGAGAGACAGGGGGCCGTTTTTTCTACGAGCAGTACTTC. It is translated as CASSVPRETGGRFFYEQYF.